The 9 T cell receptor beta chains below were found in one sample sequenced in a study of blood T cells in healthy people across ages. Primed by a sample-barcoded 5' primer and a J-beta primer mix, a second PCR proceeded for about 6 to 12 cycles. TCRdb fed the 5' RACE reads into MiXCR, producing one record per CDR3 protein. The sample yields 730,000 or so distinct CDR3 sequences, approximately 43% seen once. The sequenced sample was blood. The receptors stem from an older woman in good health.

The chain joins TRBV18 to TRBJ2-5, with 8 bases that match TRBD1. The CDR3 length is 13 residues. Germline loops: CDR1 KGHSH, CDR2 LQKENI. V lost 3 bases to trimming and J lost 5 bases; unmatched junction nucleotides: 2. The CDR3 is CASSPRGRETQYF. The CDR3 coding sequence is TGTGCCAGCTCACCCAGGGGGCGTGAGACCCAGTACTTC.

The chain employs TRBV20-1 and TRBJ2-1; TRBD2 matches at 12 bases. Looked up from germline, CDR1 is DFQATT and CDR2 is SNEGSKA (reference sequence). The CDR3 sequence is 18 residues long. V trimming: 3 bases; J trimming: 7 bases; junction bases outside the gene matches: 16. In nucleotides, the CDR3 is TGCAGTGCTAGGGAAGTCCCGACTAGCGGGAGTATTATGAATGAGCAGTTCTTC. It specifies CSAREVPTSGSIMNEQFF.

The rearrangement joins TRBV9 to TRBJ2-6, with 8 bases aligning to TRBD2. The length of the CDR3 is 19 residues. The V and J ends lost 0 bases and 0 bases, in that order; junction bases with no gene match: 8. CDR1 and CDR2 from the germline V gene are SGDLS and YYNGEE. The CDR3 DNA sequence: TGTGCCAGCAGCGTAGGTGGGCGGGGGGCCATCTCTGGGGCCAACGTCCTGACTTTC. It specifies CASSVGGRGAISGANVLTF. The full variable domain, rest sourced from reference TRBV9 and TRBJ2-6, is DSGVTQTPKHLITATGQRVTLRCSPRSGDLSVYWYQQSLDQGLQFLIQYYNGEERAKGNILERFSAQQFPDLHSELNLSSLELGDSALYFCASSVGGRGAISGANVLTFGAGSRLTVL.

V is TRBV20-1 and J is TRBJ2-7; the D gene is possibly TRBD1 (6 bases). The germline V gene has CDR1 DFQATT and CDR2 SNEGSKA (reference sequence). The CDR3 covers 14 residues. V gave up 0 bases and J gave up 3 bases, with 12 bases separating them. CDR3 sequence reads: CSARDPQGSYEQYF. The CDR3, as DNA: TGCAGTGCTAGAGATCCACAGGGAAGCTACGAGCAGTACTTC.

V gene TRBV9 combines with J gene TRBJ2-7; no firm D call. V lost 5 bases to trimming and J lost 1 base, with 13 bases between them. This CDR3 is built from 14 residues. Germline CDR1 and CDR2: SGDLS and YYNGEE. CDR3 nucleotides: TGTGCCAGCAGTTCGACGTTGGGGTCCTACGAGCAGTACTTC. Translation: CASSSTLGSYEQYF.

A word on this clonotype: A junction boundary mismatches the germline segment, possibly from a read error. The gene calls are TRBV6-2 or TRBV6-3 and TRBJ2-7; tentative D call: TRBD1 (6 bases). This CDR3 contains 13 residues. Germline assignment: CDR1 MNHEY and CDR2 SVGEGT. CDR3 protein: CTSSLNRADEQYF. In nucleotides, the CDR3 is TGTACCAGCAGTCTGAACAGGGCGGACGAGCAGTACTTC.

This rearrangement joins TRBV6-1 to TRBJ2-1; 9 nucleotides match TRBD1. The CDR3 totals 9 residues. The germline V gene has CDR1 MNHNS and CDR2 SASEGT. The V gene end was trimmed by 11 bases and the J gene end by 14 bases; junction bases not matched to a gene: 4. As DNA, the CDR3 is TGTGCCCACGGGACAGGGAAGTTCTTC. It specifies CAHGTGKFF.

This clonotype was seen only a few times. The DNA of the CDR3 is TGCAGTGCAACGGACGATGGGAGCTCCTACGAGCAGTACTTC. It specifies CSATDDGSSYEQYF. The chain links TRBV20-1 to TRBJ2-7; weak D call: TRBD2 (5 bases). Between the trimmed V and J ends, which lost 6 bases and 0 bases, there was a span of 15 bases. This CDR3 has 14 residues. Germline CDR1 reads DFQATT; CDR2 reads SNEGSKA (reference sequence).

This chain links TRBV6-5 with TRBJ2-7, with 14 bases fitting TRBD2. CDR3 size: 14 residues. Germline values: CDR1 MNHEY, CDR2 SVGAGI. J gave up 6 bases and V 6 bases, and 4 bases lay outside the gene matches. CDR3 nucleotide sequence: TGTGCCAGCAGCCACGGACTAGCGGGGGGCGAGCAGTACTTC. Its translation is CASSHGLAGGEQYF.